Listed below are T cell receptor beta chains from one sample, sequenced in a study of T cells in Graves' hyperthyroidism and ophthalmopathy. Each CDR3 protein is one row after TCRdb ran MiXCR on the multiplex PCR reads. In the table there are some 530,000 distinct CDR3 sequences, about 22% of which are singletons. The sequenced material came from blood. The receptors come from a woman between 65 and 79 years old with Graves' ophthalmopathy. Both conserved end residues are part of each CDR3. The D gene is left open where the match is weak. Part of the rows lack a size; the others show once, few, many or a class for expanded clones.

length: 18
V: TRBV7-2
J: TRBJ2-1
D: TRBD2
size: few
CDR3: CASSPGTSVYSVYNEQFF
DNA: TGTGCCAGCAGCCCCGGGACTAGCGTCTATAGTGTCTACAATGAGCAGTTCTTC

length: 15
V: TRBV28
J: TRBJ2-1
D: TRBD1
size: NA
CDR3: CASQTGGEGSNEQFF
DNA: TGTGCCAGCCAAACAGGGGGCGAAGGATCCAATGAGCAGTTCTTC

length: 14
V: TRBV5-6
J: TRBJ2-2
D: NA
size: NA
CDR3: CASSLDTGIGELFF
DNA: TGTGCCAGCAGCTTGGATACAGGGATCGGGGAGCTGTTTTTT

length: 15
V: TRBV27
J: TRBJ1-1
D: NA
size: NA
CDR3: CASSIRDSKNTEAFF
DNA: TGTGCCAGCAGTATCCGGGACTCCAAGAACACTGAAGCTTTCTTT

length: 14
V: TRBV2
J: TRBJ1-2
D: NA
size: many
CDR3: CASSYQGSNYGYTF
DNA: TGTGCCAGCAGTTACCAGGGGTCGAACTATGGCTACACCTTC

length: 16
V: TRBV11-2
J: TRBJ2-1
D: TRBD2
size: few
CDR3: CASSLDYSGRAYEQFF
DNA: TGTGCCAGCAGCTTAGATTATAGCGGGAGGGCCTATGAGCAGTTCTTC

length: 14
V: TRBV10-3
J: TRBJ1-5
D: NA
size: NA
CDR3: CAIREDSPNQPQHF
DNA: TGTGCCATCAGAGAGGACAGCCCTAATCAGCCCCAGCATTTT

length: 19
V: TRBV3-1
J: TRBJ2-1
D: TRBD2
size: few
CDR3: CASSEVLEAGTSGTYEQFF
DNA: TGTGCCAGCAGCGAGGTCCTCGAGGCCGGGACTAGCGGGACCTATGAGCAGTTCTTC

length: 15
V: TRBV18
J: TRBJ2-2
D: NA
size: few
CDR3: CASSLTGTLTGELFF
DNA: TGTGCCAGCTCACTTACCGGGACACTCACCGGGGAGCTGTTTTTT

length: 16
V: TRBV3-1
J: TRBJ2-2
D: NA
size: NA
CDR3: CASSHERRSNTGELFF
DNA: TGTGCCAGCAGCCATGAGCGCCGATCCAACACCGGGGAGCTGTTTTTT

length: 14
V: TRBV18
J: TRBJ2-7
D: TRBD1
size: few
CDR3: CASSQRQGNYEQYF
DNA: TGTGCCAGCTCACAGCGACAGGGAAACTACGAGCAGTACTTC

length: 11
V: TRBV10-3
J: TRBJ2-3
D: TRBD1
size: few
CDR3: CAISERDRQYF
DNA: TGTGCCATCAGTGAACGGGACAGGCAGTATTTT

length: 13
V: TRBV20-1
J: TRBJ1-2
D: NA
size: many
CDR3: CSAYREEGYGYTF
DNA: TGCAGTGCTTACAGGGAAGAAGGCTATGGCTACACCTTC

length: 16
V: TRBV9
J: TRBJ1-1
D: NA
size: many
CDR3: CASSVRGGVRDTEAFF
DNA: TGTGCCAGCAGCGTAAGGGGGGGCGTCCGGGACACTGAAGCTTTCTTT

length: 19
V: TRBV3-1
J: TRBJ2-1
D: TRBD2
size: NA
CDR3: CASSRIAGGSPSSYNEQFF
DNA: TGTGCCAGCAGCCGGATAGCGGGAGGCTCCCCAAGCTCCTACAATGAGCAGTTCTTC

length: 19
V: TRBV12-3/TRBV12-4
J: TRBJ2-2
D: NA
size: few
CDR3: CASSLVPRGRLANTGELFF
DNA: TGTGCCAGCAGTTTAGTCCCCAGGGGGAGGCTAGCGAACACCGGGGAGCTGTTTTTT

length: 15
V: TRBV3-1
J: TRBJ2-7
D: NA
size: few
CDR3: CASSPEEAYGYEQYF
DNA: TGTGCCAGCAGCCCAGAAGAGGCGTATGGGTACGAGCAGTACTTC

length: 14
V: TRBV7-9
J: TRBJ1-5
D: NA
size: few
CDR3: CASSPRGGNQPQHF
DNA: TGTGCCAGCAGCCCCAGGGGTGGCAATCAGCCCCAGCATTTT

length: 16
V: TRBV18
J: TRBJ2-1
D: TRBD1
size: few
CDR3: CASSPKQGDVNNEQFF
DNA: TGTGCCAGCTCACCTAAACAGGGGGACGTAAACAATGAGCAGTTCTTC

length: 17
V: TRBV3-1
J: TRBJ2-1
D: TRBD2
size: few
CDR3: CASSQEIAGGLYNEQFF
DNA: TGTGCCAGCAGCCAAGAGATAGCGGGAGGGCTCTACAATGAGCAGTTCTTC

length: 14
V: TRBV11-2
J: TRBJ1-2
D: NA
size: many
CDR3: CASTRSPPNYGYTF
DNA: TGTGCCAGCACTCGATCCCCTCCGAACTATGGCTACACCTTC

length: 13
V: TRBV3-1
J: TRBJ1-6
D: NA
size: NA
CDR3: CASSHDRDSPLHF
DNA: TGTGCCAGCAGCCACGATAGGGATTCACCCCTCCACTTT

length: 13
V: TRBV5-1
J: TRBJ2-3
D: NA
size: many
CDR3: CASSLSGRDTQYF
DNA: TGCGCCAGCAGCTTGTCAGGGAGAGATACGCAGTATTTT

length: 12
V: TRBV13
J: TRBJ2-3
D: NA
size: few
CDR3: CASSPALSTQYF
DNA: TGTGCCAGCAGCCCGGCTCTGTCTACGCAGTATTTT

length: 14
V: TRBV7-2
J: TRBJ1-1
D: NA
size: NA
CDR3: CASSFGTANTETFF
DNA: TGTGCCAGCAGCTTTGGGACGGCGAACACTGAAACTTTCTTT

length: 13
V: TRBV6-2/TRBV6-3
J: TRBJ1-5
D: TRBD1
size: once
CDR3: CASSRQGARPQHF
DNA: TGTGCCAGCAGTCGACAGGGGGCGCGACCCCAGCATTTT

length: 15
V: TRBV5-1
J: TRBJ2-7
D: TRBD1
size: NA
CDR3: CASSLERTGDYEQYF
DNA: TGCGCCAGCAGCTTGGAGCGGACAGGGGATTACGAGCAGTACTTC

length: 13
V: TRBV6-5
J: TRBJ2-7
D: NA
size: NA
CDR3: CASSYSGPQEQYF
DNA: TGTGCCAGCAGTTACTCTGGACCCCAAGAGCAGTACTTC

length: 14
V: TRBV7-9
J: TRBJ2-1
D: TRBD2
size: NA
CDR3: CASNSGRVGNEQFF
DNA: TGTGCCAGCAACAGCGGGAGAGTGGGCAATGAGCAGTTCTTC

length: 17
V: TRBV7-9
J: TRBJ2-1
D: TRBD2
size: many
CDR3: CASSFSSGRRSYNEQFF
DNA: TGTGCCAGCAGCTTTAGTAGCGGGAGACGGTCCTACAATGAGCAGTTCTTC

length: 12
V: TRBV7-2
J: TRBJ2-5
D: NA
size: few
CDR3: CASSRPEETQYF
DNA: TGTGCCAGCAGCCGGCCGGAGGAGACCCAGTACTTC

length: 13
V: TRBV3-1
J: TRBJ2-3
D: NA
size: NA
CDR3: CASSHLGTDTQYF
DNA: TGTGCCAGCAGCCACCTTGGGACAGATACGCAGTATTTT

length: 13
V: TRBV12-3/TRBV12-4
J: TRBJ1-1
D: TRBD1
size: many
CDR3: CASSLGGTGEAFF
DNA: TGTGCCAGCAGTCTTGGAGGGACAGGTGAAGCTTTCTTT

length: 17
V: TRBV27
J: TRBJ2-3
D: TRBD2
size: few
CDR3: CASSFLGLAGESDTQYF
DNA: TGTGCCAGCAGTTTCCTGGGACTAGCGGGAGAATCAGATACGCAGTATTTT

length: 12
V: TRBV9
J: TRBJ2-5
D: NA
size: NA
CDR3: CASSVPSRYQYF
DNA: TGTGCCAGCAGTGTCCCCTCCCGGTATCAGTACTTC

length: 13
V: TRBV15
J: TRBJ2-1
D: TRBD2
size: NA
CDR3: CATSKLSGIEQFF
DNA: TGTGCCACCAGCAAGCTTAGCGGGATTGAACAGTTCTTC

length: 15
V: TRBV3-1
J: TRBJ2-3
D: TRBD2
size: few
CDR3: CASSLTSGRKDTQYF
DNA: TGTGCCAGCAGCCTGACTAGCGGGAGGAAAGATACGCAGTATTTT